The next 18 T cell receptor beta chains were all read from a single sample in a study of siplizumab effects on memory and regulatory T cells. TCRdb's table, derived via immunoSEQ multiplex PCR, lists solely in-frame clones and lacks some. The table records approximately 58,000 clones, about 92% of them present only once. The sample comprised CD8+ T cells sorted from blood. These receptors all stem from a human donor in good health.

The DNA of the CDR3 is TGTGCCAGCAGGACCCCACAGGGGAATCAGCCCCAGCATTTT. Translating gives CASRTPQGNQPQHF. The chain carries TRBV6-1 and TRBJ1-5, with TRBD1 identical over 7 bases. In germline, CDR1 is MNHNS, CDR2 SASEGT. The CDR3 is 14 residues long. The junction had 6 bases not matched to a gene; V was cut back by 6 bases and J by 4 bases.

This rearrangement joins TRBV19 to TRBJ2-3, with 11 bases lining up with TRBD2. This CDR3 contains 16 residues. Trimming at V came to 1 base and at J to 6 bases, leaving 6 bases not matched to a gene. The V gene's germline CDR1 is LNHDA and CDR2 SQIVND (reference sequence). The CDR3 loop reads CASSIVTSGIGDTQYF. CDR3 nucleotides: TGTGCCAGTAGTATAGTGACTAGCGGGATTGGCGATACGCAGTATTTT.

The sample holds one count of this clone. J is TRBJ2-1 and V is TRBV4-2; 8 bases align to TRBD2. There are 16 residues in the CDR3. V gave up 3 bases and J gave up 5 bases; unmatched junction bases: 9. CDR1 is LGHNA, CDR2 YNFKEQ, per germline. Here the CDR3 reads CASSHIREGRDNEQFF. The CDR3, as DNA: TGTGCCAGCAGCCACATCCGGGAGGGCCGGGACAATGAGCAGTTCTTC.

The chain joins TRBV11-3 to TRBJ2-5; either TRBD1 or TRBD2 may supply D (5 bases each). The CDR3 spans 18 residues. Germline CDR1 reads SGHNT; CDR2 reads YENEEA. V was clipped by 3 bases and J by 2 bases, with 22 bases between them. CDR3: CASSFARLSLGEQETQYF. The CDR3 coding sequence is TGTGCCAGCAGCTTCGCCCGACTTTCTTTGGGGGAACAAGAGACCCAGTACTTC.

The V and J genes are TRBV7-8 and TRBJ1-1; D is unclear. V shed 9 bases and J shed 5 bases, with 16 bases lying between them. The length of the CDR3 is 13 residues. Per the germline V gene, CDR1 is SGHVS and CDR2 is FQNEAQ. The CDR3 spells CARVGVLLTEAFF. CDR3 sequence (DNA): TGTGCCAGGGTGGGAGTGCTCCTAACTGAAGCTTTCTTT.

The chain couples TRBV29-1 to TRBJ2-1; D is uncertain. Germline V gene sequence: CDR1 SQVTM, CDR2 ANQGSEA. Trimming took 3 bases from V and 3 from J, leaving 3 bases between them. The CDR3 runs 11 residues. Written as DNA, the CDR3 is TGCAGCGTTGATAACTACAATGAGCAGTTCTTC. This sequence encodes CSVDNYNEQFF.

The rearrangement joins TRBV10-1 to TRBJ2-1; a weak D match, TRBD2 (5 bases). Trimming cost V 3 bases and J 0 bases, with 6 bases left between them. Looked up from germline, CDR1 is WNHNN and CDR2 is SYGVQD (reference sequence). The CDR3 spans 14 residues. CDR3 bases: TGCGCCAGCAGTGATGGGAGCTCCTACAATGAGCAGTTCTTC. Amino acid sequence: CASSDGSSYNEQFF.

This clone has just one count. V and J are TRBV6-6 and TRBJ1-1, with D uncertain. There are 13 residues in the CDR3. V shed 2 bases and J shed 1 base, with 5 bases lying between them. Per germline, CDR1 MNHNY and CDR2 SVGAGI (reference sequence). DNA of the CDR3: TGTGCCAGCAGTTACGGCCCGAACACTGAAGCTTTCTTT. It specifies CASSYGPNTEAFF.

This chain connects TRBV7-3 to TRBJ2-5; weak D call: TRBD2 (6 bases). The CDR3 totals 15 residues. The germline V gene encodes CDR1 SGHTA and CDR2 FQGTGA. V shed 5 bases and J shed 4 bases, with 17 bases lying between them. CDR3 bases: TGTGCCAGCAGCCCCTCCGCGGGGTACGGAGAGACCCAGTACTTC. Protein sequence: CASSPSAGYGETQYF.

This rearrangement joins TRBV28 to TRBJ2-2; possible D gene TRBD1, 5 bases. With 5 bases removed from V and 3 bases from J, the gap between germline ends came to 19 bases. Germline values: CDR1 MDHEN, CDR2 SYDVKM. This CDR3 comprises 17 residues. The CDR3 reads CASSPNRIDSYTGELFF. CDR3 nucleotide sequence: TGTGCCAGCAGTCCGAACCGCATTGACAGTTACACCGGGGAGCTGTTTTTT.

This rearrangement joins TRBV7-5 to TRBJ1-5. TRBV7-5 is shown as a pseudogene. The CDR3 is 13 residues long. The CDR3 loop is CARSLRANQPQHF. The CDR3 region has the DNA TGTGCCAGAAGCTTGAGGGCGAATCAGCCCCAGCATTTT.

The rearrangement uses TRBV5-6 and TRBJ2-7; D remains ambiguous. The germline V gene has CDR1 SGHDT and CDR2 YYEEEE. The germline V and J ends were trimmed by 4 bases and 3 bases, with 11 bases remaining between them. The CDR3 contains 13 residues. CDR3: CASSDALRYEQYF. The CDR3 nucleotides are TGTGCCAGCAGCGACGCCCTACGCTACGAGCAGTACTTC.

The chain uses TRBV9 and TRBJ2-2; TRBD2 matches at 9 bases. The V segment lost 4 bases and the J segment 1 base; nucleotides outside the gene matches: 11. This CDR3 has 18 amino acids. Germline CDR1 is SGDLS and CDR2 is YYNGEE. The CDR3, as DNA: TGTGCCAGCAGCCCCCGTGGTAGCGGGAGAAGGAACACCGGGGAGCTGTTTTTT. Translated, it gives CASSPRGSGRRNTGELFF.

This clone was observed once. CDR3 nucleotides: TGCGCCAGCAGCCAAGATCCAGGGGACCAAGAGACCCAGTACTTC. Protein: CASSQDPGDQETQYF. The chain has TRBV4-1 and TRBJ2-5, with D possibly TRBD1 on 6 matching bases. CDR1 is MGHRA, CDR2 YSYEKL, per germline. This CDR3 spans 15 amino acids. The V gene lost 0 bases and the J gene lost 0 bases, with 8 bases spanning the gap.

V usage is TRBV7-9 and J usage is TRBJ2-1; D ambiguous. CDR1 is SEHNR and CDR2 is FQNEAQ in the germline V gene (reference sequence). The V gene lost 5 bases and the J gene lost 9 bases, with 11 bases spanning the gap. There are 12 residues in the CDR3. CDR3 loop: CASSRGSSEQFF. The CDR3 DNA reads TGTGCCAGCAGCCGAGGCTCGAGTGAGCAGTTCTTC.

The rearrangement joins TRBV14 to TRBJ2-5; TRBD2 matches at 10 bases. The CDR3 extends over 16 amino acids. V lost 4 bases and J lost 2; bases outside the gene matches: 7. Germline CDR1 SGHDN, CDR2 FVKESK. The CDR3 nucleotides read TGTGCCAGCAGCCCTTATGGGACTAGCGTACAAGAGACCCAGTACTTC. Its translation: CASSPYGTSVQETQYF.

The chain carries TRBV29-1 and TRBJ2-1; no definite D call. Trimming removed 1 base at V and 4 bases at J, with 8 bases between. The CDR3 covers 13 residues. Germline CDR1 reads SQVTM; CDR2 reads ANQGSEA. DNA of the CDR3: TGCAGCGTTGAAGGTAGGCTTTACAATGAGCAGTTCTTC. Amino acid sequence: CSVEGRLYNEQFF.

The chain employs TRBV7-2 and TRBJ2-7, with TRBD2 matching 11 bases. Germline V CDR1 and CDR2: SGHTA, FQGNSA. Trimming at V came to 3 bases and at J to 0 bases, leaving 1 base not matched to a gene. The CDR3 runs 15 residues. CDR3 DNA: TGTGCCAGCAGCTTGGGACTAGCGGCCTCCTACGAGCAGTACTTC. Residues: CASSLGLAASYEQYF.